The 29 T cell receptor beta chains below all came from one sample that was sequenced in a study of blood T cell repertoires in COVID-19. The method was immunoSEQ multiplex PCR; TCRdb's version includes in-frame clones alone and lacks a portion of them. The data show over 250,000 clones, with roughly 85% seen just once and 5% to 6.5% held by the top ten. Sequences were obtained from peripheral blood. The receptors originated from a man aged 50 or older with active or convalescent COVID-19.

The J gene is TRBJ2-1, the V gene TRBV3-1 (or the pseudogene TRBV3-2); 7 nucleotides match TRBD1. The CDR3 totals 13 residues. Trimming cost V 5 bases and J 9 bases; bases outside gene matches: 7. Germline CDR1 is LGHDT and CDR2 is YNNKEL (reference sequence). In DNA form, the CDR3 reads TGTGCCAGCAGCGCAGACAGGGAAAGTGAGCAGTTCTTC. Encoded protein: CASSADRESEQFF.

The gene calls are TRBV30 and TRBJ2-1; 7 bases agree with TRBD2. This CDR3 spans 15 amino acids. In germline, CDR1 is GTSNPN, CDR2 SVGIG (reference sequence). V gave up 4 bases and J gave up 0 bases; unmatched junction bases: 6. CDR3 amino acids: CAWTLTSDSYNEQFF. In nucleotides, the CDR3 is TGTGCCTGGACGTTAACTAGCGACTCCTACAATGAGCAGTTCTTC.

J is TRBJ1-4 and V is TRBV18, with D hard to call. Trimming shortened V by 6 bases and J by 4 bases, and 12 bases separated the two germline ends. The CDR3 contains 14 residues. CDR1 is KGHSH, CDR2 LQKENI, per germline. Here the CDR3 reads CASSTTVDNEKLFF. CDR3 coding DNA: TGTGCCAGCTCCACAACAGTAGATAATGAAAAACTGTTTTTT.

This chain links TRBV2 with TRBJ2-5; TRBD1 matches 10 bases. The J segment lost 5 bases and the V segment lost 6 bases, leaving 24 bases of the junction unmatched. The CDR3 length is 20 residues. Germline CDR1 SNHLY, CDR2 FYNNEI. CDR3 bases: TGTGCCAGCAGCCCTACCCCCGGGACAGGGGACAACCGGGGGAAGGAGACCCAGTACTTC. Its translation is CASSPTPGTGDNRGKETQYF. The entire variable domain, with the rest obtained from reference TRBV2 and TRBJ2-5, is as follows: EPEVTQTPSHQVTQMGQEVILRCVPISNHLYFYWYRQILGQKVEFLVSFYNNEISEKSEIFDDQFSVERPDGSNFTLKIRSTKLEDSAMYFCASSPTPGTGDNRGKETQYFGPGTRLLVL.

V is TRBV18 and J is TRBJ2-3; tentative D call: TRBD2 (6 bases). V lost 5 bases and J lost 2, with 23 bases in between. This CDR3 spans 18 amino acids. CDR1 is KGHSH, CDR2 LQKENI, per germline. CDR3 region: CASSDGIGSSAYTDTQYF. The CDR3 DNA reads TGTGCCAGCTCAGATGGGATCGGGTCTAGCGCATACACAGATACGCAGTATTTT.

This clone has just a few counts. The chain combines TRBV30 with TRBJ1-2; 10 nucleotides agree with TRBD1. The CDR3 runs 17 residues. Germline CDR1 GTSNPN, CDR2 SVGIG (reference sequence). V trimming: 0 bases; J trimming: 4 bases; junction bases outside the gene matches: 11. The CDR3 reads CAWSVRKGDRGAYGYTF. The CDR3 DNA sequence: TGTGCCTGGAGTGTACGAAAAGGGGACAGGGGTGCCTATGGCTACACCTTC.

The chain couples TRBV18 to TRBJ2-2; TRBD2 aligns across 7 bases. The germline V gene has CDR1 KGHSH and CDR2 LQKENI. The CDR3 is 12 amino acids. The CDR3 loop is CAGGPNTGELFF. DNA of the CDR3: TGTGCGGGAGGGCCGAACACCGGGGAGCTGTTTTTT.

This clone was recorded many times. This sequence joins TRBV19 and TRBJ1-5, with 9 positions matching TRBD1. J gave up 9 bases and V 4 bases, and 10 bases lay outside the gene matches. CDR1 LNHDA and CDR2 SQIVND come from the germline V gene (reference sequence). This CDR3 is built from 15 residues. The CDR3 sequence is CASSSPGQGLRPQHF. Here the CDR3 DNA reads TGTGCCAGTAGTAGCCCGGGACAGGGACTTCGGCCCCAGCATTTT. Supplemented by reference TRBV19 and TRBJ1-5, the full variable domain reads DGGITQSPKYLFRKEGQNVTLSCEQNLNHDAMYWYRQDPGQGLRLIYYSQIVNDFQKGDIAEGYSVSREKKESFPLTVTSAQKNPTAFYLCASSSPGQGLRPQHFGDGTRLSIL.

As DNA, the CDR3 is TGTGCCACCAGCCAGGGACTAGCGGGAGATGTGACCCAGTACTTC. This encodes CATSQGLAGDVTQYF. The rearrangement links TRBV15 to TRBJ2-5, with TRBD2 identical over 14 bases. The ends lost 5 bases at V and 7 bases at J; junction bases unmatched: 6. The CDR3 runs 15 residues. Germline CDR1 is LNHNV and CDR2 is YYDKDF (reference sequence). Combining the CDR3 with reference TRBV15 and TRBJ2-5 gives the whole variable domain DAMVIQNPRYQVTQFGKPVTLSCSQTLNHNVMYWYQQKSSQAPKLLFHYYDKDFNNEADTPDNFQSRRPNTSFCFLDIRSPGLGDTAMYLCATSQGLAGDVTQYFGPGTRLLVL.

The V call is TRBV5-1, the J call TRBJ2-5; 8 positions match TRBD1. This CDR3 region has 15 residues. Per the germline V gene, CDR1 is SGHRS and CDR2 is YFSETQ. The J segment lost 5 bases and the V segment lost 1 base, leaving 7 bases of the junction unmatched. CDR3 residues: CASSLKSGGGETQYF. CDR3 DNA sequence: TGCGCCAGCAGCTTGAAGTCAGGGGGCGGGGAGACCCAGTACTTC.

The rearrangement links TRBV5-6 to TRBJ2-7; tentative D call: TRBD1 (6 bases). Trimming removed 2 bases at V and 3 bases at J, with 12 bases between. Looked up from germline, CDR1 is SGHDT and CDR2 is YYEEEE. This CDR3 has 14 residues. In nucleotides, the CDR3 is TGTGCCAGCAGCTTAGAAGGGGGATACTACGAGCAGTACTTC. Amino acid sequence: CASSLEGGYYEQYF.

The V and J genes are TRBV30 and TRBJ1-2, with 7 bases identical to TRBD1. The CDR3 has 13 amino acids. Germline CDR1 GTSNPN, CDR2 SVGIG (reference sequence). V trimming: 3 bases; J trimming: 0 bases; junction bases outside the gene matches: 1. CDR3 residues: CAWRTGANYGYTF. CDR3 DNA: TGTGCCTGGAGAACAGGGGCTAACTATGGCTACACCTTC.

The chain is built from TRBV3-1 (or the pseudogene TRBV3-2) and TRBJ2-5, with D perhaps matching TRBD2 (6 bases). CDR3 size: 15 residues. Germline lookup yields CDR1 LGHDT and CDR2 YNNKEL (reference sequence). V was clipped by 6 bases and J by 4 bases, with 18 bases between them. CDR3 amino acids: CASRDSDPGGETQYF. As DNA, the CDR3 is TGTGCCAGCAGAGATTCGGACCCCGGGGGAGAGACCCAGTACTTC.

J is TRBJ2-1 and V is TRBV19; D possibly corresponds to TRBD2 (6 bases). The length of the CDR3 is 14 residues. V lost 7 bases, J lost 5 bases, and 15 bases lay in between. Germline-derived CDR1 and CDR2 are LNHDA and SQIVND (reference sequence). In nucleotides, the CDR3 is TGTGCCAGTAAGGGACTTCCGGCCCACAATGAGCAGTTCTTC. Its translation: CASKGLPAHNEQFF.

This chain connects TRBV4-1 to TRBJ2-5; D might be TRBD2 (6 bases). V shed 0 bases and J shed 5 bases, with 19 bases lying between them. The CDR3 has 17 residues. Germline V gene lookup returns CDR1 MGHRA and CDR2 YSYEKL. As DNA, the CDR3 is TGCGCCAGCAGCCAAGATCTACGCCTCGGGGGATGGGAGACCCAGTACTTC. Its translation: CASSQDLRLGGWETQYF.

The rearrangement links TRBV19 to TRBJ1-5, with 8 nucleotides matching TRBD1. The CDR3 extends over 17 amino acids. Germline lookup yields CDR1 LNHDA and CDR2 SQIVND (reference sequence). The V and J ends lost 3 bases and 2 bases, in that order; junction bases with no gene match: 9. CDR3 residues: CASSIDRGWGGNQPQHF. The CDR3 coding sequence is TGTGCCAGTAGTATCGACAGGGGTTGGGGCGGCAATCAGCCCCAGCATTTT.

The chain joins TRBV7-2 to TRBJ1-1; TRBD1 agrees at 9 bases. The CDR3 spans 16 residues. CDR1 is SGHTA, CDR2 FQGNSA, per germline. Trimming removed 5 bases from V and 5 bases from J; junction bases left unmatched: 12. The CDR3 loop reads CASSQRQGGAPTEAFF. The DNA of the CDR3 is TGTGCCAGCAGCCAGAGACAGGGGGGGGCTCCAACTGAAGCTTTCTTT.

The chain recombines TRBV3-1 (or the pseudogene TRBV3-2) with TRBJ2-7, with TRBD1 matching 8 bases. The CDR3 loop spans 17 amino acids. V was pared by 1 base and J by 0 bases, with 8 bases of the junction left unmatched. CDR1 LGHDT and CDR2 YNNKEL come from the germline V gene (reference sequence). The CDR3 DNA sequence: TGTGCCAGCAGCCAAGCCTCGACAGGGGAATTCTCCTACGAGCAGTACTTC. It is translated as CASSQASTGEFSYEQYF.

V gene TRBV3-1 (or the pseudogene TRBV3-2) combines with J gene TRBJ1-2; no reliable D call. CDR3 length: 15 amino acids. The germline CDR1 and CDR2 sequences are LGHDT and YNNKEL (reference sequence). The V gene lost 0 bases and the J gene lost 1 base, with 9 bases spanning the gap. The CDR3 reads CASSQESRINYGYTF. The DNA for the CDR3 is TGTGCCAGCAGCCAAGAATCCAGGATTAACTATGGCTACACCTTC.

This chain uses TRBV28 with TRBJ1-4, with 9 nucleotides matching TRBD1. The CDR3 runs to 15 residues. The trim removed 5 bases at V and 8 bases at J, leaving 9 bases unmatched. Germline CDR1 reads MDHEN; CDR2 reads SYDVKM. The CDR3 bases are TGTGCCAGCAGTAGTACCGGCACAGGGGGCGAAAAACTGTTTTTT. It encodes CASSSTGTGGEKLFF. Together with reference TRBV28 and TRBJ1-4, the CDR3 gives the full variable domain: DVKVTQSSRYLVKRTGEKVFLECVQDMDHENMFWYRQDPGLGLRLIYFSYDVKMKEKGDIPEGYSVSREKKERFSLILESASTNQTSMYLCASSSTGTGGEKLFFGSGTQLSVL.

This clone was detected many times. The DNA for the CDR3 is TGTGCCAGCGGCAGCAGGGGACCGGGTTATGGCTACACCTTC. Translating gives CASGSRGPGYGYTF. The chain has TRBV28 and TRBJ1-2; D possibly corresponds to TRBD1 (6 bases). Germline CDR1 reads MDHEN; CDR2 reads SYDVKM. The ends were cut back, 8 bases at V and 5 bases at J, with 18 bases in the middle. CDR3 length: 14 amino acids.

The gene calls are TRBV18 and TRBJ2-3, with 9 bases aligning to TRBD2. This CDR3 has 15 amino acids. V lost 0 bases to trimming and J lost 5 bases; unmatched junction nucleotides: 3. The germline CDR1 and CDR2 sequences are KGHSH and LQKENI. The CDR3 sequence: CASSPPGLAIDTQYF. Here the CDR3 DNA reads TGTGCCAGCTCACCACCGGGACTAGCCATAGATACGCAGTATTTT.

The chain joins TRBV18 to TRBJ2-7, with a possible D match to TRBD1 (6 bases). Germline lookup yields CDR1 KGHSH and CDR2 LQKENI. V was clipped by 4 bases and J by 1 base, with 8 bases between them. The CDR3 runs 13 residues. CDR3 loop: CASSLDRSYEQYF. In DNA form, the CDR3 reads TGTGCCAGCTCACTCGACAGGTCCTACGAGCAGTACTTC. Looking up the rest from reference TRBV18 and TRBJ2-7 gives the full variable domain: NAGVMQNPRHLVRRRGQEARLRCSPMKGHSHVYWYRQLPEEGLKFMVYLQKENIIDESGMPKERFSAEFPKEGPSILRIQQVVRGDSAAYFCASSLDRSYEQYFGPGTRLTVT.

This chain links TRBV10-3 with TRBJ2-2, with D possibly TRBD2 on 5 matching bases. The V gene's germline CDR1 is ENHRY and CDR2 SYGVKD. The CDR3 extends over 15 amino acids. V lost 4 bases and J lost 6, with 15 bases in between. The CDR3 coding sequence is TGTGCCATCAGTGCCGAGGGAGTGATGGCCGGGGAGCTGTTTTTT. It translates to CAISAEGVMAGELFF.

The chain is built from TRBV2 and TRBJ1-1; 8 bases fit TRBD1. With V trimmed by 6 bases and J by 5 bases, 5 bases remained unmatched. The CDR3 is made up of 13 amino acids. Germline V gene lookup returns CDR1 SNHLY and CDR2 FYNNEI. CDR3 nucleotide sequence: TGTGCCAGCAGCCCAGACAGGGGAACTGAAGCTTTCTTT. It yields the protein CASSPDRGTEAFF.

The chain joins TRBV18 to TRBJ2-1, with 7 nucleotides matching TRBD1. There are 17 residues in the CDR3. Trimming removed 1 base from V and 1 base from J; junction bases left unmatched: 7. Germline V gene data show CDR1 as KGHSH and CDR2 as LQKENI. CDR3 sequence reads: CASSPQFGRGSYNEQFF. For the CDR3, the DNA is TGTGCCAGCTCACCACAATTCGGCAGGGGGTCCTACAATGAGCAGTTCTTC.

This chain links TRBV4-2 with TRBJ2-7; the D gene is possibly TRBD2 (8 bases). The length of the CDR3 is 16 residues. Germline CDR1 is LGHNA and CDR2 is YNFKEQ. V lost 3 bases to trimming and J lost 2 bases, with 17 bases between them. This CDR3 reads CASSQRTSGQAYEQYF. The DNA of the CDR3 is TGTGCCAGCAGCCAGCGCACTAGCGGACAGGCCTACGAGCAGTACTTC.

CDR3 region: CASSSGLAGPPFF. The CDR3 nucleotides are TGTGCCAGTAGTTCGGGACTAGCGGGCCCTCCGTTCTTC. This chain links TRBV19 with TRBJ2-1; 12 positions match TRBD2. The CDR3 consists of 13 residues. Unmatched junction bases numbered 8, after V lost 5 bases and J lost 15 bases. Germline V gene sequence: CDR1 LNHDA, CDR2 SQIVND (reference sequence).

The sample holds a few counts of this clone. This rearrangement joins TRBV14 to TRBJ1-1; D uncertain. Per the germline V gene, CDR1 is SGHDN and CDR2 is FVKESK. Trimming shortened V by 1 base and J by 5 bases, and 8 bases separated the two germline ends. The CDR3 spans 13 residues. Here the CDR3 reads CASSQGFRTEAFF. As DNA, the CDR3 is TGTGCCAGCAGCCAAGGTTTCCGGACTGAAGCTTTCTTT.